A single sample is the source of the 3 T cell receptor beta chains below, sequenced in a study of T cells expressing NK-cell markers. TCRdb reprocessed the 5' RACE reads; each CDR3 protein has one entry and no DNA is given. The ten most abundant clones cover about 5.2% of a sample with 300,000 to 450,000 distinct CDR3 sequences. The specimen sequenced was blood T cells: a sorted CD56 or NKG2C T cell subset, CD4+ or CD8+ T cells, or bulk PBMC T cells (not recorded which). These receptors were obtained from a man between 18 and 69 years old in good health.

CDR3: CSTLPESGGWGKQFF. V and J are TRBV20-1 and TRBJ2-1; there is no DNA to check the TCRdb D call of TRBD1. The CDR3 extends over 15 amino acids. The germline CDR1 and CDR2 sequences are DFQATT and SNEGSKA (reference sequence).

The chain has TRBV6-1 and TRBJ2-3; TCRdb gives TRBD1 as the D gene, but with no DNA this cannot be confirmed. Germline values: CDR1 MNHNS, CDR2 SASEGT. This CDR3 is 15 amino acids long. This CDR3 is CASSPDPMGAGTQYF.

V and J are TRBV2 and TRBJ2-7; TCRdb's D call of TRBD1 is untestable without DNA. Germline CDR1 reads SNHLY; CDR2 reads FYNNEI. The CDR3 contains 15 residues. CDR3 amino acids: CASRHRDRVTYEQYF. Full variable domain (remainder filled in from reference TRBV2 and TRBJ2-7): EPEVTQTPSHQVTQMGQEVILRCVPISNHLYFYWYRQILGQKVEFLVSFYNNEISEKSEIFDDQFSVERPDGSNFTLKIRSTKLEDSAMYFCASRHRDRVTYEQYFGPGTRLTVT.